The source of this T cell receptor (beta chain) is a study of blood T cell repertoires in COVID-19. The protocol was immunoSEQ multiplex PCR, while the TCRdb copy is restricted to in-frame clones and leaves out a portion. The table shows 370,000 or so clones, with roughly 86% occurring only once. Trimming took 1 base from V and 10 from J, leaving 10 bases between them. Germline V lookup: CDR1 MNHNS, CDR2 SASEGT. There are 12 residues in the CDR3. Cohorts were based on clinical histories the participants reported. The chain carries TRBV6-1 and TRBJ1-2, with D tentatively TRBD1 (5 bases). Sequenced material: PBMCs or T cells enriched from blood (not recorded which). The TCR comes from a man younger than 40 who had recovered from COVID-19. The CDR3 nucleotides are TGTGCCAGCAGTGAAGGTCGCAGGGACTACACCTTC. It codes for CASSEGRRDYTF.